The 4 T cell receptor beta chains listed next were all sequenced from one sample in a study of shared clonotypes between healthy human individuals (dated by TCRdb to about 2020). Receptors were amplified or captured by the immunoSEQ multiplex PCR assay. Sourced from immuneACCESS, this table was stored by TCRdb with only in-frame sequences that have V and J called. A share of the clones is absent; for the studies checked, an unresolved V gene accounts for under half, and the remainder has no known explanation. This sample lists about 470,000 clones; roughly 80% were detected once. The leading ten clones occupy roughly an eighth of the sample. Sequencing was performed on PBMCs. The origin of the receptors is a woman between 35 and 50 years old in good health. Some clones in this sample may be carry-over from other donors' samples.

The V call is TRBV11-2, the J call TRBJ2-1, with 7 bases aligning to TRBD1. Looked up from germline, CDR1 is SGHAT and CDR2 is FQNNGV. The CDR3 contains 14 residues. The junction had 1 base not matched to a gene; V was cut back by 1 base and J by 4 bases. Here the CDR3 reads CASSLGGQYNEQFF. The CDR3 DNA sequence: TGTGCCAGCAGCTTAGGGGGACAGTACAATGAGCAGTTCTTC.

The chain recombines TRBV4-1 with TRBJ2-3; the match to TRBD2 covers 11 bases. The CDR3 is 16 residues long. Germline CDR1 and CDR2: MGHRA and YSYEKL. The ends lost 0 bases at V and 3 bases at J; junction bases unmatched: 2. CDR3 in amino acids: CASSQETSGVTDTQYF. The CDR3 DNA reads TGCGCCAGCAGCCAAGAGACTAGCGGGGTAACAGATACGCAGTATTTT.

The CDR3 here is CASSLRSGADTEAFF. CDR3 in DNA: TGTGCCAGCAGCTTGAGGTCCGGGGCCGACACTGAAGCTTTCTTT. The chain has TRBV5-4 and TRBJ1-1, with a weak D call TRBD1 (5 bases). This CDR3 comprises 15 residues. The germline V gene encodes CDR1 SGHNT and CDR2 YYREEE (reference sequence). With 1 base removed from V and 3 bases from J, the gap between germline ends came to 13 bases.

The J gene is TRBJ1-2, the V gene TRBV7-2; 8 bases line up with TRBD1. The V gene end was trimmed by 2 bases and the J gene end by 8 bases; junction bases not matched to a gene: 16. Germline V gene lookup returns CDR1 SGHTA and CDR2 FQGNSA. The CDR3 has 17 residues. The CDR3 loop reads CASSLRPARTGSLGYTF. In nucleotides, the CDR3 is TGTGCCAGCAGCTTAAGGCCTGCGAGGACAGGGTCGTTAGGCTACACCTTC.